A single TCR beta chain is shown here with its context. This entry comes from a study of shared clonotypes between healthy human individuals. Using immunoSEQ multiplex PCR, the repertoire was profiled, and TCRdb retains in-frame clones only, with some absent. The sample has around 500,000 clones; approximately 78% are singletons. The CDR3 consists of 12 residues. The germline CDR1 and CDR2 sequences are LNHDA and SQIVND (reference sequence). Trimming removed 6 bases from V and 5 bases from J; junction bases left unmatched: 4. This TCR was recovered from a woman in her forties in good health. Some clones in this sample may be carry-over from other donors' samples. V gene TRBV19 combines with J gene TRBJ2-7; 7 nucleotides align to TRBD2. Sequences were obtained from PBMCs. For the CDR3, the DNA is TGTGCCAGTAGGGGACGGGGGGACGAGCAGTACTTC. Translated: CASRGRGDEQYF. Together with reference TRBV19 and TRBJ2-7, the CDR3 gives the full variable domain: DGGITQSPKYLFRKEGQNVTLSCEQNLNHDAMYWYRQDPGQGLRLIYYSQIVNDFQKGDIAEGYSVSREKKESFPLTVTSAQKNPTAFYLCASRGRGDEQYFGPGTRLTVT.